Below are 21 T cell receptor beta chains sequenced from a single sample in a study of regulatory T cells. These receptors have no identified antigens. Study-wide results and limits: In CD3G-deficient patients, conventional CD4+ T cells were enriched for hydrophobic CDR3 residues at positions 6 and 7.

The PCR used 52 TRBV and 13 TRBJ primers. The table came from immunoSEQ multiplex PCR; TCRdb's copy has only in-frame clones and leaves some out. The sample carries 20,000 to 25,000 clones, 70% to 90% recorded once. Input material: conventional CD4+ T cells sorted from blood. Source of these receptors: a child younger than 18 with CD3G deficiency.

The chain carries TRBV28 and TRBJ1-5, with D maybe TRBD1 (6 bases). In germline, CDR1 is MDHEN, CDR2 SYDVKM. The V end was cut by 3 bases, the J end by 3 bases, with 15 bases between. CDR3 length: 16 amino acids. In nucleotides, the CDR3 is TGTGCCAGCAGTTTTAGGGGCAGGGGATCCAATCAGCCCCAGCATTTT. It codes for CASSFRGRGSNQPQHF.

The CDR3, as DNA: TGTGCCAGCAGTCCACAGCGGACAGGGAGAACGGAACTGTTTTTT. Protein product: CASSPQRTGRTELFF. This rearrangement joins TRBV28 to TRBJ1-4; the match to TRBD1 covers 8 bases. From germline, CDR1 is MDHEN and CDR2 SYDVKM. V lost 5 bases, J lost 12 bases, and 14 bases stayed unmatched. This CDR3 spans 15 amino acids.

J is TRBJ2-3 and V is TRBV14; no definite D call. This CDR3 has 14 residues. Deletions cut 4 bases from V and 2 bases from J, with 10 bases between. CDR1 is SGHDN and CDR2 is FVKESK in the germline V gene. In nucleotides, the CDR3 is TGTGCCAGCAGCCGTAACCGGAACACAGATACGCAGTATTTT. Protein sequence: CASSRNRNTDTQYF.

The chain joins TRBV9 to TRBJ2-7; D not certain. The CDR3 loop spans 12 amino acids. Per the germline V gene, CDR1 is SGDLS and CDR2 is YYNGEE. Trimming removed 3 bases from V and 0 bases from J, with 4 bases in between. CDR3 loop: CASSGVSYEQYF. DNA of the CDR3: TGTGCCAGCAGCGGAGTCTCCTACGAGCAGTACTTC.

This chain joins TRBV7-9 and TRBJ2-5; D possibly corresponds to TRBD1 (6 bases). The germline CDR1 and CDR2 sequences are SEHNR and FQNEAQ (reference sequence). There are 14 residues in the CDR3. Trimming pared 0 bases from V and 3 bases from J, leaving 8 bases between. As DNA, the CDR3 is TGTGCCAGCAGCTTAGCGGGGGCCAAAGAGACCCAGTACTTC. Encoded protein: CASSLAGAKETQYF.

The rearrangement joins TRBV28 to TRBJ2-3; maybe TRBD1 (5 bases). The CDR3 consists of 11 residues. Germline loops: CDR1 MDHEN, CDR2 SYDVKM. Trimming shortened V by 4 bases and J by 9 bases, and 8 bases separated the two germline ends. CDR3 sequence: CASSWQGTQYF. The CDR3 DNA is TGTGCCAGCAGTTGGCAGGGCACGCAGTATTTT. Full variable domain (remainder filled in from reference TRBV28 and TRBJ2-3): DVKVTQSSRYLVKRTGEKVFLECVQDMDHENMFWYRQDPGLGLRLIYFSYDVKMKEKGDIPEGYSVSREKKERFSLILESASTNQTSMYLCASSWQGTQYFGPGTRLTVL.

CDR3 nucleotides: TGTGCCAGCAGCTCCGGGACTAGCGGGAGGACGGGCGAGCAGTACTTC. Encoded protein: CASSSGTSGRTGEQYF. The chain carries TRBV7-8 and TRBJ2-7, with 15 positions matching TRBD2. The CDR3 is made up of 16 amino acids. J gave up 6 bases and V 4 bases, and 7 bases lay outside the gene matches. Germline CDR1 reads SGHVS; CDR2 reads FQNEAQ.

The V and J genes are TRBV6-1 and TRBJ2-7, with D perhaps matching TRBD1 or TRBD2 (6 bases each). Germline CDR1 MNHNS, CDR2 SASEGT. The V and J ends lost 4 bases and 7 bases respectively, with 20 bases between them. The CDR3 length is 15 residues. The DNA for the CDR3 is TGTGCCAGCAGTGCTCCCGGAGGGGGTGTTAAAGAGCAGTACTTC. The encoded protein is CASSAPGGGVKEQYF.

The chain couples TRBV5-5 to TRBJ2-5; 7 bases line up with TRBD1. Germline-derived CDR1 and CDR2 are SGHKS and YYEKEE (reference sequence). The CDR3 sequence is 14 residues long. The V gene end was trimmed by 1 base and the J gene end by 4 bases; junction bases not matched to a gene: 4. CDR3 residues: CASSLRQGGETQYF. The CDR3 coding sequence is TGTGCCAGCAGCTTGAGACAGGGTGGAGAGACCCAGTACTTC. Supplemented by reference TRBV5-5 and TRBJ2-5, the full variable domain reads DAGVTQSPTHLIKTRGQQVTLRCSPISGHKSVSWYQQVLGQGPQFIFQYYEKEERGRGNFPDRFSARQFPNYSSELNVNALLLGDSALYLCASSLRQGGETQYFGPGTRLLVL.

The V and J genes are TRBV5-1 and TRBJ1-2; D ambiguous. CDR3 length equals 13 residues. Trimming removed 0 bases from V and 4 bases from J, with 7 bases in between. Per the germline V gene, CDR1 is SGHRS and CDR2 is YFSETQ. The CDR3 DNA reads as TGCGCCAGCAGCTTGGATGCAGGCTATGGCTACACCTTC. Its translation: CASSLDAGYGYTF.

The chain couples TRBV6-1 to TRBJ1-2, with D possibly being TRBD1 (6 bases). The V gene's germline CDR1 is MNHNS and CDR2 SASEGT. V lost 5 bases to trimming and J lost 8 bases, with 15 bases between them. There are 13 residues in the CDR3. Written as DNA, the CDR3 is TGTGCCAGCAGTCCAACCGGGACACAAGGCTACACCTTC. This codes for CASSPTGTQGYTF.

This rearrangement joins TRBV10-3 to TRBJ2-1, with D hard to call. CDR1 and CDR2 (germline): ENHRY, SYGVKD. This CDR3 has 15 residues. Trimming pared 4 bases from V and 6 bases from J, leaving 16 bases between. DNA for the CDR3: TGTGCCATCAGTGGTAATTTGTTTAGCAGCAATGAGCAGTTCTTC. The encoded protein is CAISGNLFSSNEQFF.

V gene TRBV5-1 combines with J gene TRBJ2-3, with D uncertain. Germline assignment: CDR1 SGHRS and CDR2 YFSETQ. The V end lost 0 bases, the J end lost 0 bases, and 8 bases lay between the germline ends. CDR3 length equals 15 residues. Here the CDR3 DNA reads TGCGCCAGCAGCTTGGGCTCCTCTAGCACAGATACGCAGTATTTT. This sequence encodes CASSLGSSSTDTQYF.

V and J are TRBV6-5 and TRBJ2-2; D is perhaps TRBD1 (6 bases). The V and J ends lost 6 bases and 3 bases respectively, with 11 bases between them. CDR3 length equals 14 residues. Germline loops: CDR1 MNHEY, CDR2 SVGAGI. The CDR3 here is CASRTRGDTGELFF. The CDR3 coding sequence is TGTGCCAGCAGGACCAGGGGCGACACCGGGGAGCTGTTTTTT.

V usage is TRBV19 and J usage is TRBJ2-7; TRBD2 agrees at 8 bases. After removal of 5 bases from V and 6 bases from J, the junction contained 6 bases not matched to a gene. Germline V gene sequence: CDR1 LNHDA, CDR2 SQIVND (reference sequence). The CDR3 spans 13 residues. For the CDR3, the DNA is TGTGCCAGTAGTGCGGGAGGACTAGGCGAGCAGTACTTC. This codes for CASSAGGLGEQYF.

The rearrangement joins TRBV5-1 to TRBJ1-1; D not certain. The V and J ends lost 0 bases and 0 bases respectively, with 6 bases between them. The germline V gene has CDR1 SGHRS and CDR2 YFSETQ. The CDR3 is 14 residues long. CDR3 DNA sequence: TGCGCCAGCAGCTTGGCCGGAATGAACACTGAAGCTTTCTTT. Translation: CASSLAGMNTEAFF. Looking up the rest from reference TRBV5-1 and TRBJ1-1 gives the full variable domain: KAGVTQTPRYLIKTRGQQVTLSCSPISGHRSVSWYQQTPGQGLQFLFEYFSETQRNKGNFPGRFSGRQFSNSRSEMNVSTLELGDSALYLCASSLAGMNTEAFFGQGTRLTVV.

The DNA of the CDR3 is TGTGCCAGCAGCCCCGGGCCCGGACAGGGAGGTGAAAAACTGTTTTTT. It is translated as CASSPGPGQGGEKLFF. J is TRBJ1-4 and V is TRBV7-9, with TRBD1 matching over 8 bases. CDR3 length: 16 amino acids. Unmatched junction bases numbered 12, after V lost 5 bases and J lost 7 bases. Germline CDR1 is SEHNR and CDR2 is FQNEAQ (reference sequence).

J is TRBJ2-3 and V is TRBV6-1, with a possible D match to TRBD1 (5 bases). Germline CDR1 and CDR2: MNHNS and SASEGT. The CDR3 contains 15 residues. V lost 4 bases to trimming and J lost 1 base, with 12 bases between them. Here the CDR3 DNA reads TGTGCCAGCAGTGGAAAAATCAGGGGCACAGATACGCAGTATTTT. It specifies CASSGKIRGTDTQYF.

This clone was observed a few times. The chain combines TRBV6-6 with TRBJ2-1; D unclear. Germline CDR1 MNHNY, CDR2 SVGAGI (reference sequence). V lost 6 bases to trimming and J lost 5 bases, with 8 bases between them. The CDR3 totals 12 residues. As DNA, the CDR3 is TGTGCCAGCAGACAATTAGACAATGAGCAGTTCTTC. As protein: CASRQLDNEQFF.

The sample holds one count of this clone. The genes are TRBV5-1 and TRBJ2-1, with 8 bases lining up with TRBD1. V lost 1 base and J lost 10; bases outside the gene matches: 7. Germline lookup yields CDR1 SGHRS and CDR2 YFSETQ. This CDR3 region has 14 residues. Written as DNA, the CDR3 is TGCGCCAGCAGCTTGAGGACAGGGATTAGCGAGCAGTTCTTC. It encodes CASSLRTGISEQFF.

The chain's CDR3 is CASSLALAGGPIDTQYF. CDR3 nucleotide sequence: TGTGCCAGCAGCTTAGCCTTAGCGGGAGGGCCAATAGATACGCAGTATTTT. The chain has TRBV7-9 and TRBJ2-3; 11 bases are a match to TRBD2. Germline CDR1 reads SEHNR; CDR2 reads FQNEAQ (reference sequence). With V trimmed by 0 bases and J by 5 bases, 7 bases remained unmatched. The CDR3 sequence is 17 residues long.